Below are 11 T cell receptor beta chains sequenced from a single sample in a study of cytomegalovirus exposure and HLA in healthy donors. The PCR was carried out with 60 Vbeta primers and 13 Jbeta primers. Measured with immunoSEQ multiplex PCR; TCRdb has only the in-frame clones, and not every one. Of 240,000 or so clones listed, about 81% are singletons. The sequenced sample consisted of PBMCs. The receptors were gathered from a woman in her fifties or sixties in good health and CMV-seropositive.

V and J are TRBV28 and TRBJ2-7; 8 positions match TRBD1. The germline V gene has CDR1 MDHEN and CDR2 SYDVKM. The CDR3 is made up of 14 amino acids. Losses at the gene ends were 3 bases for V and 1 base for J; bases not matched to a gene: 2. The CDR3, as DNA: TGTGCCAGCAGTTTTACAGGGGGTTCCTACGAGCAGTACTTC. It codes for CASSFTGGSYEQYF.

The chain couples TRBV28 to TRBJ2-7; a possible D gene is TRBD1 (6 bases). The CDR3 has 14 amino acids. Germline CDR1 reads MDHEN; CDR2 reads SYDVKM. The V gene lost 5 bases and the J gene lost 4 bases, with 15 bases spanning the gap. CDR3 sequence: CASSGGQWLYEQYF. The CDR3, as DNA: TGTGCCAGCAGTGGGGGCCAATGGCTTTACGAGCAGTACTTC.

This clone was detected a few times. The chain carries TRBV5-1 and TRBJ1-6; a weak D match, TRBD1 (5 bases). The V gene lost 2 bases and the J gene lost 8 bases, with 11 bases spanning the gap. CDR3 length: 14 amino acids. Germline V gives CDR1 SGHRS, CDR2 YFSETQ. For the CDR3, the DNA is TGCGCCAGCAGCTTTGGCAGGGATGATTCACCCCTCCACTTT. Translation: CASSFGRDDSPLHF.

This clone was found once. The V and J genes are TRBV2 and TRBJ1-1; the D gene is possibly TRBD1 (5 bases). V was cut by 2 bases and J by 0 bases, with 10 bases left in between. Germline-derived CDR1 and CDR2 are SNHLY and FYNNEI. The CDR3 is 15 residues long. In DNA, the CDR3 is TGTGCCAGCAGTGAACAGGGCCCGTTGAACACTGAAGCTTTCTTT. Translation gives CASSEQGPLNTEAFF.

The chain carries TRBV23-1 and TRBJ2-7; 9 bases are shared with TRBD1. TRBV23-1 is identified as an open reading frame with a role that is uncertain. The CDR3 has 14 residues. Losses at the gene ends were 6 bases for V and 2 bases for J; bases not matched to a gene: 5. The CDR3 sequence is CASSTGQGPYEQYF. CDR3 sequence (DNA): TGCGCCAGCAGCACGGGACAGGGACCCTACGAGCAGTACTTC.

This clone was detected a few times. The V and J genes are TRBV7-2 and TRBJ2-7; D gene uncertain. Germline CDR1 SGHTA, CDR2 FQGNSA. This CDR3 is built from 12 residues. V lost 1 base, J lost 1 base, and 2 bases lay in between. CDR3: CASSLVSYEQYF. The DNA for the CDR3 is TGTGCCAGCAGCTTAGTATCCTACGAGCAGTACTTC.

This clone was found a few times. The chain employs TRBV2 and TRBJ2-3; a weak D match, TRBD1 (6 bases). CDR3 length equals 15 residues. Trimming removed 7 bases at V and 0 bases at J, with 14 bases between. The germline V gene encodes CDR1 SNHLY and CDR2 FYNNEI. In DNA, the CDR3 is TGTGCCAGCACCGCCCGCAGGGGAAGCACAGATACGCAGTATTTT. Amino acids: CASTARRGSTDTQYF.

V usage is TRBV5-4 and J usage is TRBJ1-1; a possible D gene is TRBD1 (6 bases). Trimming removed 4 bases from V and 10 bases from J, with 17 bases in between. The length of the CDR3 is 13 residues. Germline V gives CDR1 SGHNT, CDR2 YYREEE (reference sequence). In DNA form, the CDR3 reads TGTGCCAGCAGCCCGGACAGCGGAGGTTCAGCTTTCTTT. Its translation: CASSPDSGGSAFF.

As concerns this clone: The CDR3 carries no conserved terminal phenylalanine or tryptophan, so it likely arises from a read error. The V gene is TRBV2, the J gene TRBJ2-7; 8 nucleotides line up with TRBD2. The CDR3 consists of 14 residues. Trimming removed 4 bases from V and 5 bases from J; junction bases left unmatched: 7. CDR1 and CDR2 from the germline V gene are SNHLY and FYNNEI. CDR3 sequence (DNA): TGTGCCAGCAGTGTAGGCACGGGGGGGGACGAGCAGTACCTC. Its protein is CASSVGTGGDEQYL.

The chain employs TRBV28 and TRBJ1-3, with TRBD1 identical over 10 bases. The ends lost 6 bases at V and 8 bases at J; junction bases unmatched: 10. CDR1 is MDHEN and CDR2 is SYDVKM in the germline V gene. CDR3 size: 15 residues. CDR3 in DNA: TGTGCCAGCAGCCCAGGTCGGACAGGGGGTCACACCATATATTTT. This encodes CASSPGRTGGHTIYF. Looking up the rest from reference TRBV28 and TRBJ1-3 gives the full variable domain: DVKVTQSSRYLVKRTGEKVFLECVQDMDHENMFWYRQDPGLGLRLIYFSYDVKMKEKGDIPEGYSVSREKKERFSLILESASTNQTSMYLCASSPGRTGGHTIYFGEGSWLTVV.

The sample holds one count of this clone. Different DNA sequences within this sample yield the same CDR3. This chain links TRBV5-1 with TRBJ2-1; 11 bases map to TRBD2. CDR3 size: 17 residues. Unmatched junction bases numbered 2, after V lost 0 bases and J lost 0 bases. CDR1 and CDR2 from the germline V gene are SGHRS and YFSETQ. Here the CDR3 reads CASSLGLAGNSYNEQFF. As DNA, the CDR3 is TGCGCCAGCAGCTTGGGACTAGCGGGAAACTCCTACAATGAGCAGTTCTTC.